The clone carrying this TCR beta chain showed up just a few times. Time point denoted: patch test 3, about 24 weeks after DPC sensitization. The treatment is: therapeutic diphenylcyclopropenone sensitization with weekly scalp DPC. Ahead of each patch test application, blood was drawn. This record comes from a study of human T cells and chemical hapten exposure. TCRdb itself ran the RACE reads through MiXCR, one entry per CDR3 protein. Of about 120,000 distinct CDR3 sequences in the sample, around 11% were seen once. The CDR3 totals 19 residues. Germline values: CDR1 DFQATT, CDR2 SNEGSKA (reference sequence). V gave up 2 bases and J gave up 4 bases, with 28 bases separating them.

Specimen: whole blood, collected in connection with sensitization to the hapten diphenylcyclopropenone (DPC). The origin of this receptor is a woman aged 50 to 65 with alopecia areata. Some clones in this sample may be carry-over from other donors' samples. This sequence joins TRBV20-1 and TRBJ2-3, with D perhaps matching TRBD2 (6 bases). The CDR3 nucleotides read TGCAGTGCTAGATCAAGTTCGTCAGGCGGGACGCAAGGGGCAGATACGCAGTATTTT. This encodes CSARSSSSGGTQGADTQYF.